This T cell receptor (beta chain) is drawn from a study of metastatic and nonmetastatic thyroid tumors (dated by TCRdb to 2018 to 2020). General notes on the study: The researchers compared repertoires between peripheral blood samples and tumor or nodule tissue samples from patients with malignant or benign thyroid disease. Beyond this particular receptor, the publication reports: In both blood and tumor samples, malignant tumors were reported to have significantly higher TCR beta diversity than benign nodules.

The CDR3 goes from the cysteine to the phenylalanine over 13 residues. Only the CDR3 region is kept as DNA, spanning 39 bases read in frame from base 1. The germline V gene provides CDR1 SGHRS and CDR2 YFSETQ. Deletion took 1 base off V and 3 bases off J, with a span of 5 bases between the germline ends. Before undergoing thyroid surgery, none of the patients had been given any kind of treatment. Using T-cell receptor beta sequencing, the researchers looked back retrospectively at clinical samples from patients, gathered between about 2011 and 2019. Details on this clone: Which antigen it targets is not known. Qualities for individual bases were not recorded, and no much larger clone is one base off.

The method was PCR. These reads were obtained on an Illumina HiSeq 4000. High-throughput sequencing was used to profile the TCR beta-chain CDR3 region of each patient. The authors processed their data as follows. The researchers built a classifier to tell apart papillary thyroid cancer patients with distant metastasis, based on CDR3 differences among clinicopathological groups. To measure repertoire diversity the researchers used the Shannon index, while the Morisita-Horn index served to gauge how similar the tumor and blood repertoires were. TCRdb applied fastp at Q25 and MiXCR to the public reads, then kept only in-frame beta chains. The V and J calls reflect TCRdb's pipeline rather than the authors' work. The sample data list around 15,000 clones, and around 22% of these were observed just once. Of the sample, 20% to 25% falls within the top ten clones.

This TCR derives from a female donor with papillary thyroid cancer or a benign thyroid nodule (not recorded which). Some clones in this sample may be carry-over from other donors' samples. The material sequenced was adjacent normal tissue. The rearrangement combines TRBV5-1 with TRBJ2-1; the D gene cannot be named for sure. The CDR3 region has the sequence CASSLNDYNEQFF. Read as DNA, the sequence is TGCGCCAGCAGCTTGAACGACTACAATGAGCAGTTCTTC.